The 22 T cell receptor beta chains given below trace back to one sample, sequenced in a study of cytomegalovirus exposure and HLA in healthy donors. Clones were sequenced by immunoSEQ multiplex PCR, and TCRdb holds only the in-frame ones, with some missing. The sample holds approximately 270,000 clones, about 86% seen once. The sequenced sample consisted of PBMCs. The receptors here all came from a woman between 18 and 29 years old in good health and CMV-seronegative.

The V gene is TRBV5-1, the J gene TRBJ2-3; TRBD2 aligns across 11 bases. V lost 0 bases, J lost 6 bases, and 6 bases stayed unmatched. CDR1 and CDR2 from the germline V gene are SGHRS and YFSETQ. The CDR3 extends over 16 amino acids. The CDR3 sequence is CASSLVGTSGGDTQYF. CDR3 sequence (DNA): TGCGCCAGCAGCTTGGTTGGGACTAGCGGAGGGGATACGCAGTATTTT.

J is TRBJ1-2 and V is TRBV5-6, with D uncertain. CDR1 is SGHDT and CDR2 is YYEEEE in the germline V gene. V lost 0 bases and J lost 7, with 4 bases in between. This CDR3 comprises 11 residues. The CDR3 loop reads CASSLASGYTF. CDR3 in DNA: TGTGCCAGCAGCTTGGCCAGTGGCTACACCTTC.

CDR3 sequence: CASSIRTGAKRDTEAFF. Here the CDR3 DNA reads TGTGCCAGTAGTATCCGGACAGGGGCCAAAAGGGACACTGAAGCTTTCTTT. The V gene is TRBV19, the J gene TRBJ1-1; TRBD1 matches at 9 bases. The CDR3 sequence is 17 residues long. CDR1 is LNHDA, CDR2 SQIVND, per germline (reference sequence). Trimming took 3 bases from V and 3 from J; bases not matched to a gene: 11.

The chain is built from TRBV9 and TRBJ2-3, with a possible D match to TRBD2 (6 bases). Germline CDR1 and CDR2: SGDLS and YYNGEE. The length of the CDR3 is 19 residues. V was cut by 3 bases and J by 3 bases, with 26 bases left in between. CDR3 bases: TGTGCCAGCAGCGCAACCACGGGGCCTAGCGCTGGTTGGACAGATACGCAGTATTTT. As protein: CASSATTGPSAGWTDTQYF.

The chain is built from TRBV11-2 and TRBJ2-7; 7 nucleotides match TRBD1. The CDR3 runs 15 residues. The V gene's germline CDR1 is SGHAT and CDR2 FQNNGV. V shed 5 bases, J shed 2 bases, and the junction held 9 bases outside the gene matches. The CDR3 is CASSDGTVAPYEQYF. CDR3 bases: TGTGCCAGCAGCGACGGGACAGTTGCCCCCTACGAGCAGTACTTC.

The CDR3 loop reads CASTPNGGGVQETQYF. The CDR3 DNA follows: TGTGCCAGTACGCCGAATGGAGGCGGGGTCCAAGAGACCCAGTACTTC. The chain has TRBV19 and TRBJ2-5; tentative D call: TRBD2 (6 bases). The V end lost 7 bases, the J end lost 1 base, and 19 bases lay between the germline ends. CDR3 size: 16 residues. CDR1 and CDR2 (germline): LNHDA, SQIVND (reference sequence).

V and J are TRBV4-1 and TRBJ2-7; 8 bases match TRBD1. V lost 3 bases and J lost 1; bases outside the gene matches: 2. The CDR3 spans 14 residues. Germline CDR1 and CDR2: MGHRA and YSYEKL. DNA of the CDR3: TGCGCCAGCAGCCAGTGGACAGGGTCCTACGAGCAGTACTTC. Amino acid sequence: CASSQWTGSYEQYF.

The CDR3 reads CATSKGQGDGNTIYF. The CDR3 DNA sequence: TGTGCCACCAGCAAAGGACAGGGAGATGGAAACACCATATATTTT. The genes are TRBV15 and TRBJ1-3; 8 bases align to TRBD1. The germline CDR1 and CDR2 sequences are LNHNV and YYDKDF (reference sequence). The CDR3 loop spans 15 amino acids. Germline trimming cut 4 bases from V and 3 bases from J; bases unmatched to any gene: 5.

V usage is TRBV28 and J usage is TRBJ1-2; a weak D match, TRBD1 (6 bases). Germline values: CDR1 MDHEN, CDR2 SYDVKM. Trimming removed 7 bases at V and 1 base at J, with 19 bases between. The CDR3 consists of 16 residues. The CDR3 region is CASTAGGAGLNYGYTF. The CDR3 nucleotides read TGTGCCAGCACCGCCGGGGGGGCAGGCCTTAACTATGGCTACACCTTC.

The V and J genes are TRBV14 and TRBJ1-6; TRBD1 aligns across 9 bases. The CDR3 runs to 20 residues. The germline V gene encodes CDR1 SGHDN and CDR2 FVKESK. V lost 2 bases and J lost 1; bases outside the gene matches: 12. The CDR3 nucleotides read TGTGCCAGCAGCCAAAATCCGGGACAGGGAGGGTCGTCCTATAATTCACCCCTCCACTTT. Protein: CASSQNPGQGGSSYNSPLHF. Based on the CDR3 plus reference TRBV14 and TRBJ1-6, the full variable domain is EAGVTQFPSHSVIEKGQTVTLRCDPISGHDNLYWYRRVMGKEIKFLLHFVKESKQDESGMPNNRFLAERTGGTYSTLKVQPAELEDSGVYFCASSQNPGQGGSSYNSPLHFGNGTRLTVT.

This rearrangement joins TRBV18 to TRBJ1-2, with a weak D call TRBD1 (6 bases). Germline V lookup: CDR1 KGHSH, CDR2 LQKENI. Trimming stripped 4 bases from V and 3 bases from J, with 9 bases between. CDR3 length equals 13 residues. CDR3 nucleotide sequence: TGTGCCAGCTCACTACAGGGCCACTATGGCTACACCTTC. This gives the protein CASSLQGHYGYTF.

The chain employs TRBV13 and TRBJ2-7; TRBD2 matches at 12 bases. V was clipped by 8 bases and J by 7 bases; unmatched bases: 15. Germline V gene sequence: CDR1 PRHDT, CDR2 FYEKMQ (reference sequence). The CDR3 has 16 residues. The CDR3 loop is CASCATSGGRPSEQYF. CDR3 coding DNA: TGTGCCAGCTGTGCGACTAGCGGGGGACGTCCCTCAGAGCAGTACTTC.

This clone was counted once. The chain couples TRBV19 to TRBJ2-7; 8 bases are shared with TRBD1. The length of the CDR3 is 13 residues. V was clipped by 8 bases and J by 2 bases; unmatched bases: 5. Germline lookup yields CDR1 LNHDA and CDR2 SQIVND (reference sequence). The CDR3 reads CASHQTGAYEQYF. Written as DNA, the CDR3 is TGTGCCAGTCACCAGACAGGGGCCTACGAGCAGTACTTC.

V is TRBV28 and J is TRBJ2-6, with D maybe TRBD2 (6 bases). Germline CDR1 and CDR2: MDHEN and SYDVKM. Trimming shortened V by 4 bases and J by 0 bases, and 7 bases separated the two germline ends. The CDR3 totals 15 residues. This chain's CDR3 is CASSSRGSGANVLTF. The CDR3 DNA sequence: TGTGCCAGCAGTTCGCGGGGCTCTGGGGCCAACGTCCTGACTTTC.

This chain links TRBV11-1 with TRBJ1-2, with 11 bases that match TRBD1. CDR3 length: 15 amino acids. V dropped 5 bases and J dropped 7; count of bases not matched to a gene: 9. The V gene's germline CDR1 is SGHAT and CDR2 FQDESV (reference sequence). The CDR3 DNA reads as TGTGCCAGCAGCCCCGGGACAGGGGGGTTCCCTGGCTACACCTTC. Translation: CASSPGTGGFPGYTF.

The rearrangement uses TRBV4-1 and TRBJ2-2; 13 bases map to TRBD2. Germline values: CDR1 MGHRA, CDR2 YSYEKL. After removal of 3 bases from V and 4 bases from J, the junction contained 14 bases not matched to a gene. The CDR3 runs 20 residues. CDR3 protein: CASSHSRVRLAGGLTGELFF. Here the CDR3 DNA reads TGCGCCAGCAGCCATTCAAGGGTCCGACTAGCGGGGGGTCTCACCGGGGAGCTGTTTTTT.

V usage is TRBV6-1 and J usage is TRBJ2-3; TRBD2 aligns across 8 bases. The CDR3 runs to 15 residues. J was trimmed by 0 bases and V by 6 bases; bases with no gene match: 5. In germline, CDR1 is MNHNS, CDR2 SASEGT. In DNA form, the CDR3 reads TGTGCCAGCAGACCACTAGCGGCCAGCACAGATACGCAGTATTTT. It encodes CASRPLAASTDTQYF.

The chain uses TRBV6-5 and TRBJ1-2, with D tentatively TRBD1 (6 bases). The V gene lost 0 bases and the J gene lost 4 bases, with 15 bases spanning the gap. The germline V gene encodes CDR1 MNHEY and CDR2 SVGAGI. The CDR3 contains 16 residues. The CDR3 sequence: CASSYSQGGGGYGYTF. The CDR3 DNA is TGTGCCAGCAGTTACTCACAGGGCGGAGGAGGCTATGGCTACACCTTC.

The J gene is TRBJ2-2, the V gene TRBV4-3; D may be TRBD1 (6 bases). CDR1 LGHNA and CDR2 YSLEER come from the germline V gene. This CDR3 comprises 14 residues. Trimming took 4 bases from V and 2 from J, leaving 8 bases between them. Here the CDR3 DNA reads TGCGCCAGCAGCCTGGACAGAAACACCGGGGAGCTGTTTTTT. It specifies CASSLDRNTGELFF.

The chain is built from TRBV6-5 and TRBJ2-1; tentative D call: TRBD1 (5 bases). Deletions cut 0 bases from V and 3 bases from J, with 12 bases between. CDR3 length: 16 residues. Germline assignment: CDR1 MNHEY and CDR2 SVGAGI. CDR3 in amino acids: CASSYSSQGFYNEQFF. CDR3 bases: TGTGCCAGCAGTTACTCATCCCAGGGCTTCTACAATGAGCAGTTCTTC.

Only one count was recorded for this clone. This chain joins TRBV30 and TRBJ1-2; a possible D gene is TRBD1 (6 bases). The CDR3 consists of 15 residues. The germline V gene has CDR1 GTSNPN and CDR2 SVGIG (reference sequence). Trimming pared 4 bases from V and 5 bases from J, leaving 20 bases between. CDR3 amino acids: CAWNVIQGSGYGYTF. The CDR3 bases are TGTGCCTGGAACGTCATACAGGGCTCTGGTTATGGCTACACCTTC.

In this sample, this clone turned up once. The rearrangement uses TRBV30 and TRBJ2-3; 9 bases line up with TRBD1. Per germline, CDR1 GTSNPN and CDR2 SVGIG (reference sequence). Unmatched junction bases numbered 9, after V lost 1 base and J lost 4 bases. This CDR3 is built from 16 residues. The CDR3 region is CAWSAPRQGGADTQYF. The CDR3 bases are TGTGCCTGGAGTGCGCCCCGACAGGGGGGCGCAGATACGCAGTATTTT.